This T cell receptor (beta chain) originates from a study of cytomegalovirus exposure and HLA in healthy donors. Study-wide results and caveats: Some highly shared sequence variants likely arose as a pipeline artifact.

PCR was performed using 60 Vbeta and 13 Jbeta primers. Libraries were prepared by immunoSEQ multiplex PCR; TCRdb keeps only in-frame clonotypes and omits some of them. The table records about 160,000 clones, around four fifths of them present only once. This CDR3 comprises 18 residues. V trimming: 6 bases; J trimming: 1 base; junction bases outside the gene matches: 9. Germline lookup yields CDR1 LGHNT and CDR2 FRNRAP. Remarks on this clone: Its specificity is unknown.

Input material: PBMCs. V is TRBV12-5 and J is TRBJ2-1; 13 bases map to TRBD2. The clonotype comes from a man aged 30 to 45 in good health and CMV-seronegative. CDR3 DNA sequence: TGTGCTAGTGGCAAACTAGCGGGAGGGCCTGGGTCCTACAATGAGCAGTTCTTC. The encoded protein is CASGKLAGGPGSYNEQFF.